This T cell receptor beta chain is drawn from a study of shared clonotypes between healthy human individuals. Looking at the study overall: CD8 memory received one plate per donor, CD8 naive two, CD4 memory three and CD4 naive three.

The table came from immunoSEQ multiplex PCR; TCRdb's copy has only in-frame clones and leaves some out. The sample carries around 1.6 million clones, approximately 98% recorded once. The CDR3 sequence is 14 residues long. Germline CDR1 is MRHNA and CDR2 is SNTAGT. The V end lost 6 bases, the J end lost 2 bases, and 14 bases lay between the germline ends. The clonotype was recovered from a man aged 25 to 40 in good health. The chain joins TRBV6-4 to TRBJ2-7; the D call may be TRBD1 or TRBD2 (5 bases each). Sequenced: naive CD4+ T cells sorted from blood. The sample's subset: CD45RA+ positively selected. The CDR3 nucleotides are TGTGCCAGCAGCCTCGAACGGGGACCCTACGAGCAGTACTTC. Residues: CASSLERGPYEQYF.